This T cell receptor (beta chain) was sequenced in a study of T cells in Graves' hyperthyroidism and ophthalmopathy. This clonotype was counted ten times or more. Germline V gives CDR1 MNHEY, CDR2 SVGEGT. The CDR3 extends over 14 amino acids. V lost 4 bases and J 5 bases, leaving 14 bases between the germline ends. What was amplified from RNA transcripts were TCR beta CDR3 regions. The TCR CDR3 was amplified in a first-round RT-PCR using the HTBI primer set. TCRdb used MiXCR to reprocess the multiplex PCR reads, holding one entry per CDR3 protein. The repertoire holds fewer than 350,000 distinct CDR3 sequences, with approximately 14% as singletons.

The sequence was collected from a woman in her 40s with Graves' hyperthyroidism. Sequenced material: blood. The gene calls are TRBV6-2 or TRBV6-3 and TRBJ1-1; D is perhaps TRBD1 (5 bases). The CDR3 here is CASSSGGTWTEAFF. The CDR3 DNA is TGTGCCAGCAGTTCGGGGGGGACGTGGACTGAAGCTTTCTTT.